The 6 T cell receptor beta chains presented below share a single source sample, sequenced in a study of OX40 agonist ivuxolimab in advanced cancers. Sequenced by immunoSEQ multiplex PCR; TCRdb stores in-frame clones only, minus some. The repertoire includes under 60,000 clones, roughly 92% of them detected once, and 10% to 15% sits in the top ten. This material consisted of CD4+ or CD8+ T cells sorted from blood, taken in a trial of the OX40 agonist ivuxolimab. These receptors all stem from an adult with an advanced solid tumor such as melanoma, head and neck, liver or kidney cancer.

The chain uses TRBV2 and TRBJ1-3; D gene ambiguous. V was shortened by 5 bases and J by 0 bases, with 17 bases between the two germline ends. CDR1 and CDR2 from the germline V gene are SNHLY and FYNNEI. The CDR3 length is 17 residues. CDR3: CASSPVWSVSSGNTIYF. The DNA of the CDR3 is TGTGCCAGCAGTCCCGTCTGGTCTGTGAGCTCTGGAAACACCATATATTTT.

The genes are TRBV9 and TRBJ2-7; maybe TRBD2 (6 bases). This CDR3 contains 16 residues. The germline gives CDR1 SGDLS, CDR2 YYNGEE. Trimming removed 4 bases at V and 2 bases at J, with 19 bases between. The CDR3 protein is CASSPSTGTPAYEQYF. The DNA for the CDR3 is TGTGCCAGCAGCCCATCAACCGGGACTCCAGCCTACGAGCAGTACTTC.

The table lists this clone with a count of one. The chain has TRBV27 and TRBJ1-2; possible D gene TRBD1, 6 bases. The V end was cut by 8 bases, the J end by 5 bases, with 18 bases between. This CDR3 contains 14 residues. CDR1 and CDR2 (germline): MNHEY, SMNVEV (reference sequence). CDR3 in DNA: TGTGCCAGCCGGGGGGGCAGAATAGGGTATGGCTACACCTTC. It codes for CASRGGRIGYGYTF.

The CDR3 nucleotides read TGCGCCAGCAGCCTGACAGGGCCTAACTATGGCTACACCTTC. Protein product: CASSLTGPNYGYTF. V usage is TRBV4-3 and J usage is TRBJ1-2, with 7 bases that match TRBD1. The CDR3 has 14 residues. J gave up 0 bases and V 4 bases, and 2 bases lay outside the gene matches. Germline CDR1 reads LGHNA; CDR2 reads YSLEER.

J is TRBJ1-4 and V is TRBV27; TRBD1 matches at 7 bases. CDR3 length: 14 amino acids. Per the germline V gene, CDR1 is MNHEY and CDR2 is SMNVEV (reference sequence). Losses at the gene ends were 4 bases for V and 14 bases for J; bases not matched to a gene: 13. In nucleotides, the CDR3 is TGTGCCAGCAGTTCCCGGACAGGCGGAGGACCCCTGTTTTTT. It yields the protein CASSSRTGGGPLFF.

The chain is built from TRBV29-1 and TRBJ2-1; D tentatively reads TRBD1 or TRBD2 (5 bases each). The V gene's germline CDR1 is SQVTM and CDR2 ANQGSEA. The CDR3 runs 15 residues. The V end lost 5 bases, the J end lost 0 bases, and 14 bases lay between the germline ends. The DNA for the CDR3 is TGCAGCGTTCCACCGGGGCCCAGCTCCTACAATGAGCAGTTCTTC. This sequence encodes CSVPPGPSSYNEQFF.